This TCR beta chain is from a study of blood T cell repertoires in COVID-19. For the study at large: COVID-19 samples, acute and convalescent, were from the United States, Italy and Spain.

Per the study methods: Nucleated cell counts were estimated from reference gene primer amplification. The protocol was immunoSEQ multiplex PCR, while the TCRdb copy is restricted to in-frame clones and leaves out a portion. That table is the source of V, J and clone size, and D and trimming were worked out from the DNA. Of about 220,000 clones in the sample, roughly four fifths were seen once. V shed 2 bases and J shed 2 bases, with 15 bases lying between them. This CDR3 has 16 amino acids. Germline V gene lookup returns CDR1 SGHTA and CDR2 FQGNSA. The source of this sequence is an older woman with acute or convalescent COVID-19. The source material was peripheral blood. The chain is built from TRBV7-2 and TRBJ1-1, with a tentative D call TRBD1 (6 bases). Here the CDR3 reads CASSLWGGRSNTEAFF. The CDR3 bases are TGTGCCAGCAGCTTATGGGGGGGCAGGAGTAACACTGAAGCTTTCTTT. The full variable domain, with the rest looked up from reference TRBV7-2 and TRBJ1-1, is GAGVSQSPSNKVTEKGKDVELRCDPISGHTALYWYRQSLGQGLEFLIYFQGNSAPDKSGLPSDRFSAERTGGSVSTLTIQRTQQEDSAVYLCASSLWGGRSNTEAFFGQGTRLTVV.